One and the same sample provided the 7 T cell receptor beta chains below, sequenced in a study of post-analysis software for immune sequencing data. Tagging with unique molecular identifiers was a feature of the TCR beta cDNA libraries. TCRdb passed the PCR reads through MiXCR, listing each CDR3 protein once. The top ten clones hold roughly 4.9% of a sample with about 770,000 distinct CDR3 sequences, about half of them seen once. No antigen has been identified for these receptors. General study points: Relative to controls, patients had 5 or 6 TRBV segments at higher frequency, with TRBV5-6, TRBV5-1 and TRBV20-1 among these.

Sample: blood. The receptor set was obtained from a girl under 18 with multiple sclerosis.

In this sample, this clonotype turned up a few times. V is TRBV28 and J is TRBJ2-2; D possibly corresponds to TRBD2 (6 bases). Germline V CDR1 and CDR2: MDHEN, SYDVKM. The CDR3 loop spans 12 amino acids. Between the trimmed V and J ends, which lost 5 bases and 7 bases, there was a span of 8 bases. CDR3 residues: CASSRRGGELFF. CDR3 DNA: TGTGCCAGCAGTCGGAGGGGCGGGGAGCTGTTTTTT.

The chain recombines TRBV5-1 with TRBJ1-1; D is perhaps TRBD1 (6 bases). Between the trimmed V and J ends, which lost 4 bases and 5 bases, there was a span of 15 bases. CDR1 is SGHRS, CDR2 YFSETQ, per germline. There are 14 residues in the CDR3. The CDR3 nucleotides are TGCGCCAGCAGCGGGGGGGCGTCAAGAACTGAAGCTTTCTTT. It translates to CASSGGASRTEAFF.

For the CDR3, the DNA is TGTGCCAGCAGCTTGGCCGTGGGACAGGGGGTACAGCCCCAGCATTTT. Encoded protein: CASSLAVGQGVQPQHF. The genes are TRBV5-6 and TRBJ1-5; 11 bases line up with TRBD1. In germline, CDR1 is SGHDT, CDR2 YYEEEE. The CDR3 extends over 16 amino acids. Unmatched junction bases numbered 6, after V lost 0 bases and J lost 7 bases.

This clonotype was observed a handful of times. The chain uses TRBV20-1 and TRBJ2-4, with a weak D call TRBD2 (6 bases). Gene TRBJ2-7 matches the end of the DNA better, so the J call may be wrong. The germline gives CDR1 DFQATT, CDR2 SNEGSKA (reference sequence). This CDR3 spans 15 amino acids. The CDR3 loop is CSARGPAGRNYEQYF. The CDR3 DNA is TGCAGTGCTAGGGGCCCTGCCGGGAGAAACTACGAGCAGTACTTC.

In this sample, this clonotype turned up a few times. The rearrangement links TRBV20-1 to TRBJ2-7, with 8 positions matching TRBD2. Looked up from germline, CDR1 is DFQATT and CDR2 is SNEGSKA (reference sequence). CDR3 length: 16 amino acids. V dropped 0 bases and J dropped 3; count of bases not matched to a gene: 10. This CDR3 reads CSARDHRAGGLYEQYF. CDR3 nucleotides: TGCAGTGCTAGAGATCATAGGGCGGGGGGCCTCTACGAGCAGTACTTC.

This rearrangement joins TRBV6-6 to TRBJ2-1, with D possibly being TRBD1 (5 bases). The germline V gene has CDR1 MNHNY and CDR2 SVGAGI (reference sequence). The CDR3 is made up of 14 amino acids. V lost 10 bases and J 1 base, leaving 14 bases between the germline ends. CDR3: CATTQGGSYNEQFF. The DNA for the CDR3 is TGTGCCACCACCCAGGGTGGATCCTACAATGAGCAGTTCTTC.

V is TRBV5-1 and J is TRBJ2-1; TRBD1 matches 7 bases. Germline values: CDR1 SGHRS, CDR2 YFSETQ. CDR3 size: 15 residues. The V segment lost 4 bases and the J segment 7 bases; nucleotides outside the gene matches: 11. CDR3 region: CASSPTGVVWNEQFF. The CDR3 DNA reads TGCGCCAGCAGCCCTACAGGGGTAGTCTGGAATGAGCAGTTCTTC. The full variable domain, rest sourced from reference TRBV5-1 and TRBJ2-1, is KAGVTQTPRYLIKTRGQQVTLSCSPISGHRSVSWYQQTPGQGLQFLFEYFSETQRNKGNFPGRFSGRQFSNSRSEMNVSTLELGDSALYLCASSPTGVVWNEQFFGPGTRLTVL.